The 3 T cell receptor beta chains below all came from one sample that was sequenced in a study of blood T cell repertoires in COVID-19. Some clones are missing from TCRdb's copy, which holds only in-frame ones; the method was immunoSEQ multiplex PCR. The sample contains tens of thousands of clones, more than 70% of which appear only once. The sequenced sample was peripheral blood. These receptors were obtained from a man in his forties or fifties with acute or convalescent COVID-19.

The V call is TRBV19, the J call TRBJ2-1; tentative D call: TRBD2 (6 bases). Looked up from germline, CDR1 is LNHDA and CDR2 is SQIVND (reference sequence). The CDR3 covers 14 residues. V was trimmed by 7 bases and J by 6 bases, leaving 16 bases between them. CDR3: CASTGDSAGNEQFF. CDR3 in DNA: TGTGCCAGTACCGGGGACTCGGCCGGCAATGAGCAGTTCTTC.

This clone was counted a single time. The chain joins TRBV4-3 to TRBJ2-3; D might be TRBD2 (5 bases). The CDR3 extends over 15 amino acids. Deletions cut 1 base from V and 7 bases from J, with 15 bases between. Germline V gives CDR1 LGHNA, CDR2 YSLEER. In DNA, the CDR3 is TGCGCCAGCAGCCAAGCCCTAGCCCAGGCTTATACGCAGTATTTT. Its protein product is CASSQALAQAYTQYF.

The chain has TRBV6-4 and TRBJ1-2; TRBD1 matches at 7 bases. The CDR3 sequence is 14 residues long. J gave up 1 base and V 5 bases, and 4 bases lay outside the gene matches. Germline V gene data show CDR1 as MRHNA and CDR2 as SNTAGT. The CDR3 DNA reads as TGTGCCAGCAGTCCGACAGGGTTTAACTATGGCTACACCTTC. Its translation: CASSPTGFNYGYTF.